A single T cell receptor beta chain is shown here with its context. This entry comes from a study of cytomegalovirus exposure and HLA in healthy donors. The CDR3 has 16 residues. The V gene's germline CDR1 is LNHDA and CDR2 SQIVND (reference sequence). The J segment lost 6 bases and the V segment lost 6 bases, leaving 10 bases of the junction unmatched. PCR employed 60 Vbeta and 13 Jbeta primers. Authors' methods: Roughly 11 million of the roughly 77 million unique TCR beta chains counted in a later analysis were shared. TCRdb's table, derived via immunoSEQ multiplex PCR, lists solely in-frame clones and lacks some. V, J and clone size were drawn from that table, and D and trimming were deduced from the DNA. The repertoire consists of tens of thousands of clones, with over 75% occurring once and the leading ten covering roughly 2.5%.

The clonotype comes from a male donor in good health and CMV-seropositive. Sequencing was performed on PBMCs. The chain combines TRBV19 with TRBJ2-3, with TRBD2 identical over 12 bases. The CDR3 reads CASRPGLAGSGDTQYF. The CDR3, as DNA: TGTGCCAGTAGGCCGGGACTAGCGGGTTCCGGGGATACGCAGTATTTT.